Below, 26 T cell receptor beta chains from the same sample are listed, as sequenced in a study of shared clonotypes between healthy human individuals. TCRdb keeps only in-frame clones here, not all; method: immunoSEQ multiplex PCR. The sample contains over a million clones, roughly 74% of which appear only once. Sequenced input: memory CD4+ T cells from PBMCs. Subset described: CD45RA-negative fraction. Receptors were obtained from a man between 18 and 29 years old in good health. Some clones in this sample may be carry-over from other donors' samples.

On this clone: Other DNA sequences in the sample encode the same CDR3. The rearrangement uses TRBV5-1 and TRBJ1-4, with D unclear. The CDR3 totals 13 residues. Germline CDR1 is SGHRS and CDR2 is YFSETQ. Trimming pared 0 bases from V and 5 bases from J, leaving 5 bases between. Written as DNA, the CDR3 is TGCGCCAGCAGCTTGGGCGGGAATGAAAAACTGTTTTTT. Translation: CASSLGGNEKLFF. Filled out from reference TRBV5-1 and TRBJ1-4, the complete variable domain reads KAGVTQTPRYLIKTRGQQVTLSCSPISGHRSVSWYQQTPGQGLQFLFEYFSETQRNKGNFPGRFSGRQFSNSRSEMNVSTLELGDSALYLCASSLGGNEKLFFGSGTQLSVL.

As for this clone: A single base separates this from a much larger clone, so it may be a read error. This chain links TRBV9 with TRBJ1-4; D is ambiguous. The CDR3 runs to 15 residues. Looked up from germline, CDR1 is SGDLS and CDR2 is YYNGEE. The CDR3 nucleotides are TGTGCCGGCAGCGTAGCCAACGGCGGTACTGAAAAACTGTTTTTT. Protein product: CAGSVANGGTEKLFF.

This clone appeared a single time. The chain links TRBV5-4 to TRBJ2-5, with D possibly TRBD2 on 5 matching bases. This CDR3 comprises 13 residues. The V end lost 4 bases, the J end lost 4 bases, and 11 bases lay between the germline ends. The germline V gene has CDR1 SGHNT and CDR2 YYREEE (reference sequence). The CDR3 bases are TGTGCCAGCAGCCAGGAACTAGGAGAGACCCAGTACTTC. Translated: CASSQELGETQYF.

This sequence joins TRBV10-3 and TRBJ2-3, with D uncertain. The CDR3 sequence is 16 residues long. CDR1 ENHRY and CDR2 SYGVKD come from the germline V gene. V lost 4 bases, J lost 2 bases, and 16 bases lay in between. The CDR3 region is CAISGAPETSTDTQYF. The CDR3 DNA is TGTGCCATCAGTGGAGCCCCCGAAACTTCCACAGATACGCAGTATTTT.

This clone was recorded at least ten times. This chain connects TRBV5-1 to TRBJ2-2, with no clear D. Germline CDR1 and CDR2: SGHRS and YFSETQ. V gave up 0 bases and J gave up 3 bases, with 9 bases separating them. The CDR3 contains 15 residues. DNA for the CDR3: TGCGCCAGCAGCTTGGAGGCTGCAGACACCGGGGAGCTGTTTTTT. The encoded protein is CASSLEAADTGELFF.

This rearrangement joins TRBV15 to TRBJ1-2; D perhaps matches TRBD1 (6 bases). Germline loops: CDR1 LNHNV, CDR2 YYDKDF (reference sequence). The CDR3 contains 13 residues. The V end was cut by 2 bases, the J end by 6 bases, with 10 bases between. CDR3 coding DNA: TGTGCCACCAGCAGAAGGGGGGCGAATGGCTACACCTTC. It codes for CATSRRGANGYTF.

CDR3 loop: CAISEIGVAGDSQFF. The DNA for the CDR3 is TGTGCCATCAGTGAGATTGGAGTAGCGGGAGATTCTCAGTTCTTC. The genes are TRBV10-3 and TRBJ2-1; 9 bases align to TRBD2. This CDR3 is built from 15 residues. Germline-derived CDR1 and CDR2 are ENHRY and SYGVKD. The trim removed 2 bases at V and 13 bases at J, leaving 12 bases unmatched.

This clone was seen only a few times. The J gene is TRBJ1-2, the V gene TRBV5-6; 7 positions agree with TRBD1. V was clipped by 4 bases and J by 6 bases; unmatched bases: 12. The CDR3 loop spans 15 amino acids. Germline lookup yields CDR1 SGHDT and CDR2 YYEEEE. This CDR3 reads CASSTYFRTGNGYTF. The CDR3 region has the DNA TGTGCCAGCAGCACTTACTTTCGGACAGGAAATGGCTACACCTTC. The full variable domain, with the rest looked up from reference TRBV5-6 and TRBJ1-2, is DAGVTQSPTHLIKTRGQQVTLRCSPKSGHDTVSWYQQALGQGPQFIFQYYEEEERQRGNFPDRFSGHQFPNYSSELNVNALLLGDSALYLCASSTYFRTGNGYTFGSGTRLTVV.

The chain combines TRBV5-6 with TRBJ2-1; 7 bases are a match to TRBD2. The length of the CDR3 is 17 residues. Germline CDR1 reads SGHDT; CDR2 reads YYEEEE. Trimming at V came to 5 bases and at J to 2 bases, leaving 13 bases not matched to a gene. CDR3 sequence reads: CASRSNRDYLAYNEQFF. Written as DNA, the CDR3 is TGTGCCAGCAGGAGTAACCGGGACTACCTCGCCTACAATGAGCAGTTCTTC.

The chain joins TRBV6-1 to TRBJ2-3, with 12 bases lining up with TRBD2. The V and J ends lost 3 bases and 5 bases, in that order; junction bases with no gene match: 6. The CDR3 has 16 residues. Germline assignment: CDR1 MNHNS and CDR2 SASEGT. This CDR3 reads CASSDGLAGGGDTQYF. The CDR3 DNA reads as TGTGCCAGCAGTGACGGGCTAGCGGGAGGGGGAGATACGCAGTATTTT.

The chain has TRBV4-2 and TRBJ2-3; D remains unclear. The V and J ends lost 0 bases and 9 bases respectively, with 16 bases between them. The germline gives CDR1 LGHNA, CDR2 YNFKEQ. The length of the CDR3 is 15 residues. The CDR3 nucleotides read TGTGCCAGCAGCCAAGACCAAGGCGGCTCCAACACGCAGTATTTT. Amino acid sequence: CASSQDQGGSNTQYF.

This chain uses TRBV7-2 with TRBJ1-3; D is ambiguous. CDR1 is SGHTA, CDR2 FQGNSA, per germline. CDR3 length: 16 residues. Deletions cut 5 bases from V and 4 bases from J, with 18 bases between. CDR3 coding DNA: TGTGCCAGCAGCCGACGATGGGCCCACCCGGGAAACACCATATATTTT. This translates into CASSRRWAHPGNTIYF.

The chain uses TRBV10-3 and TRBJ1-1, with D possibly being TRBD1 (6 bases). V lost 0 bases, J lost 1 base, and 15 bases lay in between. The V gene's germline CDR1 is ENHRY and CDR2 SYGVKD. The CDR3 totals 17 residues. CDR3 sequence reads: CAISESGWGAGNTEAFF. The CDR3, as DNA: TGTGCCATCAGTGAGTCCGGATGGGGGGCTGGGAACACTGAAGCTTTCTTT.

This clone was counted once. The chain recombines TRBV18 with TRBJ2-7; D is ambiguous. V was trimmed by 2 bases and J by 3 bases, leaving 11 bases between them. The CDR3 has 14 amino acids. Per germline, CDR1 KGHSH and CDR2 LQKENI. DNA of the CDR3: TGTGCCAGCTCACCAGTTAAGGCCCACTACGAGCAGTACTTC. It yields the protein CASSPVKAHYEQYF.

The chain is built from TRBV6-1 and TRBJ2-7, with TRBD1 matching over 7 bases. CDR3 length: 15 residues. CDR1 is MNHNS and CDR2 is SASEGT in the germline V gene. Trimming took 6 bases from V and 1 from J; bases not matched to a gene: 9. The CDR3 coding sequence is TGTGCCAGCAGGGTTACAGGGGCGCGTTCCTACGAGCAGTACTTC. Translating gives CASRVTGARSYEQYF.

This clone came up once. The rearrangement uses TRBV28 and TRBJ1-4; D is perhaps TRBD1 (5 bases). Germline CDR1 reads MDHEN; CDR2 reads SYDVKM. The CDR3 length is 11 residues. Trimming stripped 10 bases from V and 6 bases from J, with 9 bases between. As DNA, the CDR3 is TGTGCCACTTGGGGGGATGAAAAACTGTTTTTT. Protein product: CATWGDEKLFF.

CDR3: CATSRDRLGHGAYEQYF. The CDR3 nucleotides are TGTGCCACCAGCAGAGACCGGTTGGGACATGGGGCTTACGAGCAGTACTTC. V is TRBV15 and J is TRBJ2-7; tentatively, D is TRBD1 (6 bases). The CDR3 runs to 17 residues. Germline-derived CDR1 and CDR2 are LNHNV and YYDKDF (reference sequence). Trimming left V 0 bases short and J 4 bases short, with 19 bases between.

The rearrangement joins TRBV6-5 to TRBJ2-1, with 8 bases identical to TRBD1. The CDR3 is made up of 15 amino acids. The V segment lost 2 bases and the J segment 5 bases; nucleotides outside the gene matches: 5. Germline V gene lookup returns CDR1 MNHEY and CDR2 SVGAGI. CDR3 bases: TGTGCCAGCAGTTACACCGGGACAGGCAACAATGAGCAGTTCTTC. Protein sequence: CASSYTGTGNNEQFF.

The chain combines TRBV5-1 with TRBJ2-3; tentative D call: TRBD1 (7 bases). The V and J ends lost 5 bases and 2 bases respectively, with 12 bases between them. The CDR3 sequence is 14 residues long. Germline CDR1 reads SGHRS; CDR2 reads YFSETQ. This CDR3 reads CASREGQPTDTQYF. For the CDR3, the DNA is TGCGCCAGCAGGGAGGGACAGCCCACAGATACGCAGTATTTT. The whole variable domain, filled in from reference TRBV5-1 and TRBJ2-3, reads KAGVTQTPRYLIKTRGQQVTLSCSPISGHRSVSWYQQTPGQGLQFLFEYFSETQRNKGNFPGRFSGRQFSNSRSEMNVSTLELGDSALYLCASREGQPTDTQYFGPGTRLTVL.

This chain connects TRBV11-1 to TRBJ1-1; the D is unclear. V was clipped by 0 bases and J by 8 bases, with 7 bases between them. The length of the CDR3 is 12 residues. Germline V gives CDR1 SGHAT, CDR2 FQDESV (reference sequence). CDR3 coding DNA: TGTGCCAGCAGCTTAGCGATTTCAGAAGCTTTCTTT. This gives the protein CASSLAISEAFF.

The V gene is TRBV2, the J gene TRBJ2-7; TRBD1 aligns across 7 bases. This CDR3 region has 13 residues. After removal of 6 bases from V and 6 bases from J, the junction contained 8 bases not matched to a gene. Germline CDR1 is SNHLY and CDR2 is FYNNEI. The CDR3 loop is CASSEGRGSEQYF. The CDR3 DNA follows: TGTGCCAGCAGCGAGGGCAGGGGGAGCGAGCAGTACTTC.

The V gene is TRBV2, the J gene TRBJ2-7, with 10 nucleotides matching TRBD2. The CDR3 contains 14 residues. CDR1 is SNHLY, CDR2 FYNNEI, per germline. Trimming removed 6 bases from V and 0 bases from J; junction bases left unmatched: 2. For the CDR3, the DNA is TGTGCCAGCAGGGCTAGCGGGGGCTCCTACGAGCAGTACTTC. It specifies CASRASGGSYEQYF. Full variable domain (remainder filled in from reference TRBV2 and TRBJ2-7): EPEVTQTPSHQVTQMGQEVILRCVPISNHLYFYWYRQILGQKVEFLVSFYNNEISEKSEIFDDQFSVERPDGSNFTLKIRSTKLEDSAMYFCASRASGGSYEQYFGPGTRLTVT.

Only one count was recorded for this clone. The CDR3 DNA is TGCGCCAGCAGCTGGGACAGGCCCAACGCGGGGGGCTACACCTTC. Its protein is CASSWDRPNAGGYTF. The V call is TRBV5-1, the J call TRBJ1-2; TRBD1 matches 8 bases. Per germline, CDR1 SGHRS and CDR2 YFSETQ. Losses at the gene ends were 3 bases for V and 8 bases for J; bases not matched to a gene: 12. The CDR3 is 15 amino acids.

Only a few counts were recorded for this clone. The chain links TRBV5-1 to TRBJ2-1, with 8 bases aligning to TRBD1. This CDR3 is 15 amino acids long. Germline V lookup: CDR1 SGHRS, CDR2 YFSETQ. J lost 4 bases, V lost 4 bases, and 7 bases had no gene match. Here the CDR3 reads CASSRSTGVYNEQFF. The CDR3 DNA follows: TGCGCCAGCAGCAGATCGACAGGGGTATACAATGAGCAGTTCTTC.

The chain is built from TRBV7-2 and TRBJ2-7, with 7 bases fitting TRBD1. Per germline, CDR1 SGHTA and CDR2 FQGNSA. The CDR3 is 16 residues long. Germline trimming cut 2 bases from V and 2 bases from J; bases unmatched to any gene: 9. The chain's CDR3 is CASSLPRDSRAYEQYF. The DNA for the CDR3 is TGTGCCAGCAGCTTACCACGGGACAGCAGGGCCTACGAGCAGTACTTC.

This chain links TRBV6-1 with TRBJ2-2, with D unclear. Germline V CDR1 and CDR2: MNHNS, SASEGT. V lost 3 bases, J lost 4 bases, and 6 bases lay in between. This CDR3 has 13 amino acids. The CDR3 protein is CASSEKGTGELFF. Here the CDR3 DNA reads TGTGCCAGCAGTGAGAAGGGCACCGGGGAGCTGTTTTTT.